This T cell receptor beta chain was sequenced in a study of cytomegalovirus exposure and HLA in healthy donors. Study-wide results and caveats: Later analysis associated a missense DCLRE1C variant with TCR beta V- and J-gene trimming.

As regards this clone: Its antigen is currently unknown.

Amplification used 60 Vbeta primers and 13 Jbeta primers. The data were produced by immunoSEQ multiplex PCR, yet TCRdb's version contains in-frame clones alone and is incomplete. The data show more than 90,000 clones, 74% seen once. The sequence derives from a young man in good health and CMV-seropositive. The sample comprised PBMCs.

DNA of the CDR3: TGTGCCAGCACCGACGTAGGGGATAATTCACCCCTCCACTTT. Translating gives CASTDVGDNSPLHF. The chain combines TRBV2 with TRBJ1-6; TRBD1 is a possible D gene (5 bases). With 7 bases removed from V and 5 bases from J, the gap between germline ends came to 12 bases. Germline V gene lookup returns CDR1 SNHLY and CDR2 FYNNEI. The CDR3 totals 14 residues.